This entry is about one T cell receptor (beta chain). Its specificity is unknown. The data belong to a study of T cells expressing NK-cell markers. About the study: It was sorted CD3+CD56+NKG2C+, CD3+CD56+NKG2C- and CD3+CD56-NKG2C+ T cells that supplied the TCR beta repertoires.

The CDR3 has 14 residues. The germline CDR1 and CDR2 sequences are MDHEN and SYDVKM. Making the TCR beta cDNA relied on 5'RACE template switching with UMIs. TCRdb reworked the 5' RACE reads into one entry per CDR3 protein, no DNA. The table lists approximately 22,000 distinct CDR3 sequences. Findings of the study overall: Dominant NKG2C+ clonotype frequencies of about 1.0-7.5% of CD8+ T cells were measured in roughly 6 donors. Researchers report these clonotypes also headed the CD3+CD56-NKG2C+ fraction in a handful of donors.

The sequence was collected from a man between 18 and 69 years old in good health. The V gene is TRBV28, the J gene TRBJ1-2; TCRdb proposes TRBD1, but this gene call is untestable without DNA. Sequenced: blood T cells: a sorted CD56 or NKG2C T cell subset, CD4+ or CD8+ T cells, or bulk PBMC T cells (not recorded which). This CDR3 is CASSSSGTGYGYTF.